The 10 T cell receptor beta chains presented below share a single source sample, sequenced in a study of control samples from healthy donors and cancer patients. Sequenced by immunoSEQ multiplex PCR; TCRdb stores in-frame clones only, minus some. The sample lists roughly 24,000 clones; roughly 84% were seen once. The specimen was PBMCs. All receptors come from a man aged 60 to 75 with head and neck cancer.

The chain links TRBV13 to TRBJ2-7; 7 bases align to TRBD1. There are 15 residues in the CDR3. The germline V gene has CDR1 PRHDT and CDR2 FYEKMQ (reference sequence). Trimming cost V 5 bases and J 1 base; bases outside gene matches: 8. This chain's CDR3 is CASSLSGTASYEQYF. The CDR3 bases are TGTGCCAGCAGCCTCTCCGGGACAGCATCCTACGAGCAGTACTTC.

The CDR3 bases are TGTGCCAGCAGCGTAGACCCAGGCTTGGCTGAAGCTTTCTTT. This gives the protein CASSVDPGLAEAFF. The gene calls are TRBV9 and TRBJ1-1; no reliable D call. The CDR3 totals 14 residues. From germline, CDR1 is SGDLS and CDR2 YYNGEE. Trimming took off 0 bases at V and 6 bases at J, with 12 bases between the two ends.

V usage is TRBV29-1 and J usage is TRBJ2-7, with TRBD1 identical over 8 bases. The V gene end was trimmed by 7 bases and the J gene end by 0 bases; junction bases not matched to a gene: 8. The CDR3 has 14 amino acids. Germline V gene data show CDR1 as SQVTM and CDR2 as ANQGSEA. The CDR3 reads CSERDRTSSYEQYF. The CDR3, as DNA: TGCAGCGAGAGGGACAGGACAAGCTCCTACGAGCAGTACTTC.

The chain joins TRBV27 to TRBJ2-7; D is perhaps TRBD1 or TRBD2 (5 bases each). Germline assignment: CDR1 MNHEY and CDR2 SMNVEV (reference sequence). The CDR3 is 14 amino acids. The V and J ends lost 4 bases and 0 bases respectively, with 10 bases between them. In nucleotides, the CDR3 is TGTGCCAGCAGTTCGGGACCTCTCTCCTACGAGCAGTACTTC. Its translation: CASSSGPLSYEQYF.

CDR3 sequence reads: CASSLDRGGDYTDTQYF. CDR3 coding DNA: TGTGCCAGCAGCTTAGATCGAGGCGGGGACTACACAGATACGCAGTATTTT. V is TRBV11-3 and J is TRBJ2-3, with 7 bases that match TRBD2. Trimming took 0 bases from V and 2 from J; bases not matched to a gene: 8. CDR3 length equals 17 residues. CDR1 SGHNT and CDR2 YENEEA come from the germline V gene.

Here the CDR3 reads CASSLGLDNTGELFF. CDR3 in DNA: TGTGCCAGCAGCCTGGGACTAGATAATACCGGGGAGCTGTTTTTT. The chain combines TRBV5-4 with TRBJ2-2, with 8 bases lining up with TRBD2. Germline CDR1 reads SGHNT; CDR2 reads YYREEE (reference sequence). The CDR3 totals 15 residues. After removal of 4 bases from V and 5 bases from J, the junction contained 7 bases not matched to a gene.

V gene TRBV5-1 combines with J gene TRBJ2-7; 7 positions match TRBD1. In germline, CDR1 is SGHRS, CDR2 YFSETQ. The CDR3 is 15 amino acids. Trimming took 0 bases from V and 2 from J; bases not matched to a gene: 5. The CDR3 reads CASSLGGTATYEQYF. The CDR3 DNA reads TGCGCCAGCAGCTTGGGTGGGACAGCTACCTACGAGCAGTACTTC.

V gene TRBV5-1 combines with J gene TRBJ2-3, with D uncertain. This CDR3 spans 14 amino acids. Trimming pared 4 bases from V and 0 bases from J, leaving 9 bases between. The germline V gene has CDR1 SGHRS and CDR2 YFSETQ. The CDR3 sequence: CASSIGGSTDTQYF. The CDR3 DNA is TGCGCCAGCAGCATAGGTGGGAGCACAGATACGCAGTATTTT.

This clone was detected only a few times. The chain employs TRBV28 and TRBJ1-1; unclear D gene. Trimming stripped 5 bases from V and 6 bases from J, with 10 bases between. The V gene's germline CDR1 is MDHEN and CDR2 SYDVKM. The CDR3 runs to 12 residues. In DNA form, the CDR3 reads TGTGCCAGCAGTCGCTGGCCGGCTGAAGCTTTCTTT. This gives the protein CASSRWPAEAFF.

The V and J genes are TRBV19 and TRBJ2-7; TRBD2 matches at 10 bases. Germline V gene lookup returns CDR1 LNHDA and CDR2 SQIVND (reference sequence). V trimming: 5 bases; J trimming: 2 bases; junction bases outside the gene matches: 6. The CDR3 has 15 residues. Here the CDR3 DNA reads TGTGCCAGTAGTCTTTGGACTAGCGGAACCTACGAGCAGTACTTC. It yields the protein CASSLWTSGTYEQYF.